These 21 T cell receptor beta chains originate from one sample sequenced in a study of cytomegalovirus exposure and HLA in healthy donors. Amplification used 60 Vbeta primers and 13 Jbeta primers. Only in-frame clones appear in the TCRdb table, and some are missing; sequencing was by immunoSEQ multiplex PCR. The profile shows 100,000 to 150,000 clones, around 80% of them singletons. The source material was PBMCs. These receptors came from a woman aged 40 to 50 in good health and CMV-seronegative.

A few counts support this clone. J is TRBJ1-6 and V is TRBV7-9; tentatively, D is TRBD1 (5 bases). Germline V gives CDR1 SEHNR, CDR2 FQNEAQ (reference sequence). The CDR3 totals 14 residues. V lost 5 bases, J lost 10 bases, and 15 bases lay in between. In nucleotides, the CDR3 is TGTGCCAGCAGCCTAGGACAAAAAAACTCACCCCTCCACTTT. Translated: CASSLGQKNSPLHF.

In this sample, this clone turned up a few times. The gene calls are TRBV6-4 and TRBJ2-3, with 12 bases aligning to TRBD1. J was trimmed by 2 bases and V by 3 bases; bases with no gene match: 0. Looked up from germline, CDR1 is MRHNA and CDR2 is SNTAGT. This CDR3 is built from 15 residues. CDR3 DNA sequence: TGTGCCAGCAGTGAGGGACAGGGGGCCACAGATACGCAGTATTTT. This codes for CASSEGQGATDTQYF.

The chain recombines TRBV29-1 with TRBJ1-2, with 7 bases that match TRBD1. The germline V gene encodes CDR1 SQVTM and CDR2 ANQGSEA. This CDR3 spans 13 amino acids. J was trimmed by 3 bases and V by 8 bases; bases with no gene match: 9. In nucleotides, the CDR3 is TGCAGCACCTCAGGGGGGATAGACTATGGCTACACCTTC. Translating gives CSTSGGIDYGYTF. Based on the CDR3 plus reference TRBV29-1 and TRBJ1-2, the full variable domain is SAVISQKPSRDICQRGTSLTIQCQVDSQVTMMFWYRQQPGQSLTLIATANQGSEATYESGFVIDKFPISRPNLTFSTLTVSNMSPEDSSIYLCSTSGGIDYGYTFGSGTRLTVV.

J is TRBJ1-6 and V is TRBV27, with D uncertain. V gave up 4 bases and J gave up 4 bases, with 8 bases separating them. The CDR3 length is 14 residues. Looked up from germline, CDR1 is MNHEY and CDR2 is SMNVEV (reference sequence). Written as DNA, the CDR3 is TGTGCCAGCAGTTCACCGAGATATAATTCACCCCTCCACTTT. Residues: CASSSPRYNSPLHF.

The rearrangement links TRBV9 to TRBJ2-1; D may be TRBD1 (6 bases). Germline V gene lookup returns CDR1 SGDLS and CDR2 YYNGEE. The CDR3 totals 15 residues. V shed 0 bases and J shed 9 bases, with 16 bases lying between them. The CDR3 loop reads CASSVAQGISSEQFF. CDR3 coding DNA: TGTGCCAGCAGCGTAGCGCAGGGGATCAGTTCTGAGCAGTTCTTC. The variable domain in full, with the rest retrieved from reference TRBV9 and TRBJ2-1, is DSGVTQTPKHLITATGQRVTLRCSPRSGDLSVYWYQQSLDQGLQFLIQYYNGEERAKGNILERFSAQQFPDLHSELNLSSLELGDSALYFCASSVAQGISSEQFFGPGTRLTVL.

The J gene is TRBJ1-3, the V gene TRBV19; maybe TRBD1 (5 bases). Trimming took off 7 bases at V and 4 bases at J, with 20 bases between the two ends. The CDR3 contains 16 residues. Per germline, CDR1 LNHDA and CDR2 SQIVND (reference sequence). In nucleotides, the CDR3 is TGTGCCAGTACCCCTCTGGGGGGGTCCGGCGGAAACACCATATATTTT. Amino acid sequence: CASTPLGGSGGNTIYF.

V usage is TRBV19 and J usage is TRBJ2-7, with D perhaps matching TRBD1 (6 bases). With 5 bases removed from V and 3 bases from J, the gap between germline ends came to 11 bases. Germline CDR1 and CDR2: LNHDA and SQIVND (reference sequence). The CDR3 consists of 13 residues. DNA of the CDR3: TGTGCCAGTAGTCGGACAGTTGACTACGAGCAGTACTTC. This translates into CASSRTVDYEQYF. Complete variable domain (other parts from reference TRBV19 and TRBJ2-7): DGGITQSPKYLFRKEGQNVTLSCEQNLNHDAMYWYRQDPGQGLRLIYYSQIVNDFQKGDIAEGYSVSREKKESFPLTVTSAQKNPTAFYLCASSRTVDYEQYFGPGTRLTVT.

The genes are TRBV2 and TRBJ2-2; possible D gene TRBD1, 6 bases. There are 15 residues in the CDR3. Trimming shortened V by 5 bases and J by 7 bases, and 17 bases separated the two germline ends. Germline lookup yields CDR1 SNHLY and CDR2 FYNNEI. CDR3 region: CASSPGQPRGGELFF. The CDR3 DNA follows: TGTGCCAGCAGTCCGGGACAACCTAGGGGCGGGGAGCTGTTTTTT.

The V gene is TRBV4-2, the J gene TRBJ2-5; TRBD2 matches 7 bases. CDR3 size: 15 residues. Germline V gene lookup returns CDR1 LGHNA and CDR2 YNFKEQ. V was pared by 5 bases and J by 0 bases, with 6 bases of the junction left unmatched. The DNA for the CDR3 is TGTGCCAGCAGCTTGTCGGCGGGGGACCAAGAGACCCAGTACTTC. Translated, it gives CASSLSAGDQETQYF.

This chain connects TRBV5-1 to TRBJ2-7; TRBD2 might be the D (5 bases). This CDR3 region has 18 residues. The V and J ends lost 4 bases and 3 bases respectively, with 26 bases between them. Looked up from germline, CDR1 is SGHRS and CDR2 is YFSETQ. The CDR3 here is CASSPTPSPLRVDYEQYF. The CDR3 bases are TGCGCCAGCAGCCCAACCCCTTCCCCGTTGCGGGTGGACTACGAGCAGTACTTC.

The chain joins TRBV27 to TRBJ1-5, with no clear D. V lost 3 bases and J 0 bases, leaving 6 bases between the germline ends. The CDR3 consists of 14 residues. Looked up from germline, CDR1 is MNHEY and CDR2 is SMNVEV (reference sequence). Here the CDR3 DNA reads TGTGCCAGCAGTTTTGGAGTTAGCAATCAGCCCCAGCATTTT. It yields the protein CASSFGVSNQPQHF.

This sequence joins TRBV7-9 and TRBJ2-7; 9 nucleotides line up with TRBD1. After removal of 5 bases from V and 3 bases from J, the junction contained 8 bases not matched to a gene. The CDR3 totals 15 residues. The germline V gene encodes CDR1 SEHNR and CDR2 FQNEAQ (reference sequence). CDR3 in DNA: TGTGCCAGCAGCCAAGATCCGACAGGGGGCTACGAGCAGTACTTC. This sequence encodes CASSQDPTGGYEQYF.

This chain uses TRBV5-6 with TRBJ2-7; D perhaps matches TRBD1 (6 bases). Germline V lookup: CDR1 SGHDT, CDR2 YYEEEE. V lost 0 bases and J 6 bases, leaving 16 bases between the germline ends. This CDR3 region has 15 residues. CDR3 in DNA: TGTGCCAGCAGCTTGGCAGGGGAAACCCCCATCGAGCAGTACTTC. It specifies CASSLAGETPIEQYF.

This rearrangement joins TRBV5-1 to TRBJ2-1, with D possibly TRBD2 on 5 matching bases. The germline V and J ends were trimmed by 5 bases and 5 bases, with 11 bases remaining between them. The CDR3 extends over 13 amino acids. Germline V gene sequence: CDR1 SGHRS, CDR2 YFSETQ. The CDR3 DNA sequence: TGCGCCAGCAGTAACCCGACTAACAATGAGCAGTTCTTC. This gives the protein CASSNPTNNEQFF.

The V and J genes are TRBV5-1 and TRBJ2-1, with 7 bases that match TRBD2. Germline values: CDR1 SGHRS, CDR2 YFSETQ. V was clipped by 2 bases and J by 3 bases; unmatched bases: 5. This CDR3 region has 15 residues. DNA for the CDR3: TGCGCCAGCAGCTTAGCCGGACTAGTCTACAATGAGCAGTTCTTC. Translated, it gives CASSLAGLVYNEQFF.

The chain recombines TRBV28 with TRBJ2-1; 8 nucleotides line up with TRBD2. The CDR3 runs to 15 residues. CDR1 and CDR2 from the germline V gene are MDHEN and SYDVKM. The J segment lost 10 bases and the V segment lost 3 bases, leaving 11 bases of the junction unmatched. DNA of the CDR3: TGTGCCAGCAGTTTGGGGGCGGGAGGTTCAGGAGAGCAGTTCTTC. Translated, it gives CASSLGAGGSGEQFF.

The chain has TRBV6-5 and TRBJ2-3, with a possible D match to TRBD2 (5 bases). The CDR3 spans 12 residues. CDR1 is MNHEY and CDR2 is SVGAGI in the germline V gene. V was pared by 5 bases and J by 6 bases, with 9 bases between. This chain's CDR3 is CASSELGDTQYF. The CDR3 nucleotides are TGTGCCAGCAGTGAACTAGGGGATACGCAGTATTTT.

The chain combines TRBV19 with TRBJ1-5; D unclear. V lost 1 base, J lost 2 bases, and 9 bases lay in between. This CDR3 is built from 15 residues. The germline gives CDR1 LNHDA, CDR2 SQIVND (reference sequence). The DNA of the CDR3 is TGTGCCAGTAGTATAGGGGAGAGGGGCAATCAGCCCCAGCATTTT. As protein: CASSIGERGNQPQHF. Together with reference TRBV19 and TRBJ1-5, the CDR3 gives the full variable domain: DGGITQSPKYLFRKEGQNVTLSCEQNLNHDAMYWYRQDPGQGLRLIYYSQIVNDFQKGDIAEGYSVSREKKESFPLTVTSAQKNPTAFYLCASSIGERGNQPQHFGDGTRLSIL.

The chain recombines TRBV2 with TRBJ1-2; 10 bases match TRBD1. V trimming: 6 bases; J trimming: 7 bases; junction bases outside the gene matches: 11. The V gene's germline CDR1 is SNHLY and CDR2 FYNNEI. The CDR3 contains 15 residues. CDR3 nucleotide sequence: TGTGCCAGCAGCCATAGAGACAGGGGGCGCGGTGGCTACACCTTC. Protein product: CASSHRDRGRGGYTF.

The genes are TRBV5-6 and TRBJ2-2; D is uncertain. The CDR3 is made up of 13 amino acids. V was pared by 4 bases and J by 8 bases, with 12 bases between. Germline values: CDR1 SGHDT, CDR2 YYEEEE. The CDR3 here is CASSLPTMGELFF. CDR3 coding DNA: TGTGCCAGCAGCCTTCCCACTATGGGGGAGCTGTTTTTT.

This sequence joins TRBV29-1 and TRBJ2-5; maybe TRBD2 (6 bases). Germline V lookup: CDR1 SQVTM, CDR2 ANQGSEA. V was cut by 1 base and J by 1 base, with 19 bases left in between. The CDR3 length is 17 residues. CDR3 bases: TGCAGCGTTGAAGTCCGCTATTCGGCGGGGCCCCAAGAGACCCAGTACTTC. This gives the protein CSVEVRYSAGPQETQYF.